This TCR beta chain comes out of a study of Graves' ophthalmopathy and Graves' hyperthyroidism. As for the study in general: At the time of initial diagnosis and before any treatment, peripheral blood was collected. Findings of the study overall: Thyroid clonotypes that were expanded above 0.001 frequency mostly also appeared in blood.

Amplification targeted the TCR beta CDR3 regions, with RNA transcripts as the source material. A first-round RT-PCR used HTBI primers, followed by a second-round multiplex PCR. MiXCR was run by TCRdb on the multiplex PCR reads, yielding one entry per CDR3 protein. In the table there are around 400,000 distinct CDR3 sequences, approximately 20% of which are singletons. This clonotype was counted many times. Its antigen remains unknown. Per germline, CDR1 SGHAT and CDR2 FQNNGV. This CDR3 spans 16 amino acids. The V end lost 5 bases, the J end lost 3 bases, and 19 bases lay between the germline ends. A diagnosis was made from clinical symptoms together with serum thyroxine, TRAb, thyroid ultrasound and orbital computed tomography.

What was sequenced was peripheral blood. The chain couples TRBV11-2 to TRBJ2-5; perhaps TRBD1 as D (6 bases). This clonotype was obtained from a woman younger than 30 with Graves' ophthalmopathy. The CDR3 bases are TGTGCCAGCAGCCTAGTACAGGGAACCGAGGAAGAGACCCAGTACTTC. Its translation: CASSLVQGTEEETQYF.